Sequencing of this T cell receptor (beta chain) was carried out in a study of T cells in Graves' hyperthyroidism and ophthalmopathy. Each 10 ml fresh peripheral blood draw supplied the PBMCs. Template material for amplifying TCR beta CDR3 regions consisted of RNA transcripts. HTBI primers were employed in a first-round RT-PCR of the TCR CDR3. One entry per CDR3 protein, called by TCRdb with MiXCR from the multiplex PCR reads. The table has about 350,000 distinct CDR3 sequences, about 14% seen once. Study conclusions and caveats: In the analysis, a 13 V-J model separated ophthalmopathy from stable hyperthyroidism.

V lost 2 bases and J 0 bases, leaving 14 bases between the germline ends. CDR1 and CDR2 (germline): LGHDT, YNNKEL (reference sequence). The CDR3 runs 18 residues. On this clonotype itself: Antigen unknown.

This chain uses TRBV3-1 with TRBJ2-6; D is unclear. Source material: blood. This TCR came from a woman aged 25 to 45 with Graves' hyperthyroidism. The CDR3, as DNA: TGTGCCAGCAGCCAAAGAGGCTATGGGTCCTCTGGGGCCAACGTCCTGACTTTC. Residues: CASSQRGYGSSGANVLTF. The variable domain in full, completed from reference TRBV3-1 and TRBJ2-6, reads DTAVSQTPKYLVTQMGNDKSIKCEQNLGHDTMYWYKQDSKKFLKIMFSYNNKELIINETVPNRFSPKSPDKAHLNLHINSLELGDSAVYFCASSQRGYGSSGANVLTFGAGSRLTVL.